The sequence of this TCR beta chain was determined in a study of radiation and T cells in renal cell carcinoma. General study results and limits: From baseline, blood top tumor clonotypes peaked at 2 weeks post-radiation. Baseline intratumoral clonotype presence is unknown without pretreatment biopsies.

Germline loops: CDR1 SGDLS, CDR2 YYNGEE. There are 14 residues in the CDR3. Trimming left V 3 bases short and J 1 base short, with 10 bases between. Using immunoSEQ multiplex PCR, the repertoire was profiled, and TCRdb retains in-frame clones only, with some absent. The table includes 100,000 to 150,000 clones, 65% to 85% detected once. Time point denoted: blood 2 weeks post-SBRT. Indicated treatment: 15 Gy SBRT to primary tumor, nephrectomy 4 weeks later. Blood was sampled at baseline, 2 weeks and 4 weeks after SBRT. This renal cell carcinoma was of the clear cell type. Worth noting for this clone: Its antigen is undetermined.

The chain couples TRBV9 to TRBJ1-1; a weak D match, TRBD1 (6 bases). The source is a man between 50 and 59 years old with renal cell carcinoma. This specimen consisted of blood, obtained from a patient whose treatment included radiotherapy and nephrectomy. CDR3 loop: CASSAGHKNTEAFF. CDR3 in DNA: TGTGCCAGCAGCGCGGGACATAAGAACACTGAAGCTTTCTTT.